The 3 T cell receptor beta chains given below trace back to one sample, sequenced in a study of T cell repertoires in cytomegalovirus infection. TCRdb re-derived calls from the reads in MiXCR, one entry per CDR3 protein. The sample yields about 310,000 distinct CDR3 sequences, under 20% seen once. Sequencing was done on a sample of PBMCs. The receptors come from a human donor in good health (CMV status not recorded). Some clones in this sample may be carry-over from other donors' samples.

The chain uses TRBV11-2 and TRBJ2-2; no clear D. The CDR3 consists of 13 residues. Trimming removed 5 bases from V and 0 bases from J, with 4 bases in between. The V gene's germline CDR1 is SGHAT and CDR2 FQNNGV. The CDR3 DNA follows: TGTGCCAGCAGCGACTCGAACACCGGGGAGCTGTTTTTT. Translation: CASSDSNTGELFF.

The sample holds many counts of this clonotype. The gene calls are TRBV2 and TRBJ1-4; a possible D gene is TRBD1 (6 bases). CDR1 SNHLY and CDR2 FYNNEI come from the germline V gene. The V gene lost 6 bases and the J gene lost 5 bases, with 13 bases spanning the gap. This CDR3 is built from 14 residues. CDR3 residues: CASRQGAPNEKLFF. As DNA, the CDR3 is TGTGCCAGCAGACAGGGAGCCCCCAATGAAAAACTGTTTTTT.

This clonotype has only a few counts. The rearrangement uses TRBV20-1 and TRBJ2-7; D gene unclear. The germline CDR1 and CDR2 sequences are DFQATT and SNEGSKA (reference sequence). Trimming cost V 6 bases and J 2 bases, with 14 bases left between them. The length of the CDR3 is 13 residues. CDR3 sequence (DNA): TGCAGTGCCACCCCCCGTGATCCCTACGAGCAGTACTTC. Encoded protein: CSATPRDPYEQYF.